This TCR beta chain was sequenced for a study of CD8 T cells in Susac syndrome. The length of the CDR3 is 13 residues. Germline CDR1 and CDR2: SQVTM and ANQGSEA. Trimming took 6 bases from V and 6 from J, leaving 17 bases between them. Study-level findings and limits: Acknowledgment was made by the study that its TCR sequencing and HLA analysis involved a relatively small number of individuals.

Blood CD8+ and CD4+ T cells underwent high-throughput TCR beta sequencing. RNA, at roughly 0.5 to 1 ug, was reverse transcribed with random hexamers. TCR beta CDR3 was amplified by immunoSEQ covering 54 Vbeta and 13 Jbeta. TCRdb used MiXCR to reprocess the immunoSEQ multiplex PCR reads, holding one entry per CDR3 protein. Of 110,000 or so distinct CDR3 sequences listed, 80% to 95% are singletons. In the case of this clonotype: Its antigen is unidentified.

The specimen was CD8+ T cells from PBMCs. The chain links TRBV29-1 to TRBJ1-2; TRBD1 is a possible D gene (5 bases). This sequence originates from a human donor in good health. The CDR3 reads CSVPIQGPHGYTF. CDR3 DNA: TGCAGCGTGCCCATTCAGGGCCCCCATGGCTACACCTTC.